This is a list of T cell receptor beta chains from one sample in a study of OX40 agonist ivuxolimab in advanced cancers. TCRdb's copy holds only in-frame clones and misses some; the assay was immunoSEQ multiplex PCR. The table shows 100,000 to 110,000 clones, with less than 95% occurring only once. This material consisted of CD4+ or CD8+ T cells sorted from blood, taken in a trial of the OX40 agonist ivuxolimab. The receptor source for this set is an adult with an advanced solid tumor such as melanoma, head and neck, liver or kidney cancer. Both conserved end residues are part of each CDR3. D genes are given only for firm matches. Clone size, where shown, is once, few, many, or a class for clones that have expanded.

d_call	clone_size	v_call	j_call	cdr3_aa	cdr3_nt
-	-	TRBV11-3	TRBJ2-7	CASSSRTDRYTYEQYF	TGTGCCAGCAGCTCTCGCACTGATAGATACACCTACGAGCAGTACTTC
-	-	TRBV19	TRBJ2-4	CASSIGRRDIQYF	TGTGCCAGTAGTATAGGCAGGAGGGACATTCAGTACTTC
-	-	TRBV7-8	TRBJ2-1	CASSLLRDPYNEQFF	TGTGCCAGCAGCTTATTACGGGACCCCTACAATGAGCAGTTCTTC
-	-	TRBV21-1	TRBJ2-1	CASKGAASPITSWQFF	TGTGCCAGCAAAGGGGCGGCTAGCCCCATTACATCTTGGCAGTTCTTC
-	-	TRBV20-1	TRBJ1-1	CSARKNTEAFF	TGCAGTGCTAGGAAGAACACTGAAGCTTTCTTT
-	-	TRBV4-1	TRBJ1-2	CASAGTGTKNYGYTF	TGCGCCAGCGCCGGCACCGGGACTAAAAACTATGGCTACACCTTC
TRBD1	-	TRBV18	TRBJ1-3	CASSSGQGSGNTIYF	TGTGCCAGCTCATCGGGACAGGGGTCTGGAAACACCATATATTTT
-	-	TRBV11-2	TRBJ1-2	CASSSITGIYGYTF	TGTGCCAGCAGTTCGATCACTGGTATCTATGGCTACACCTTC
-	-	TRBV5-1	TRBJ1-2	CASSLAEGRAGYTF	TGCGCCAGCAGCTTGGCCGAAGGGAGGGCGGGCTACACCTTC
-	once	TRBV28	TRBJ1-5	CASSSPNQPQHF	TGTGCCAGCAGCTCCCCCAATCAGCCCCAGCATTTT
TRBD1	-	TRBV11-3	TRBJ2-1	CASSLNKGQGINEQFF	TGTGCCAGCAGCTTAAATAAAGGACAGGGGATAAATGAGCAGTTCTTC
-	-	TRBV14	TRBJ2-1	CASSQDVTGIGQFF	TGTGCCAGCAGCCAAGATGTGACAGGAATTGGGCAGTTCTTC
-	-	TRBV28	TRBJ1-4	CASSRSRGTNEKLFF	TGTGCCAGCAGCCGGTCTAGGGGGACTAATGAAAAACTGTTTTTT
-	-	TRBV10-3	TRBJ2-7	CAIREGGSGEQYF	TGTGCCATCCGGGAAGGCGGTTCGGGCGAGCAGTACTTC
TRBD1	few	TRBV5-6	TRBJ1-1	CASSLPGQLTEAFF	TGTGCCAGCAGCTTGCCGGGACAGCTCACTGAAGCTTTCTTT
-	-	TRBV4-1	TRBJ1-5	CASSQVLLMGQPQHF	TGCGCCAGCAGCCAAGTCCTACTGATGGGCCAGCCCCAGCATTTT
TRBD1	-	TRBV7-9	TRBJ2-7	CASSPGGTHEQYF	TGTGCCAGCAGCCCAGGGGGTACCCACGAGCAGTACTTC
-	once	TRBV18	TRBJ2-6	CASSPTQGLRGANVLTF	TGTGCCAGCTCACCAACACAGGGTTTAAGGGGGGCCAACGTCCTGACTTTC
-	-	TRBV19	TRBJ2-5	CASSIAKGNQETQYF	TGTGCCAGTAGTATAGCCAAGGGGAACCAAGAGACCCAGTACTTC
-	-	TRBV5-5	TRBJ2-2	CASNINPGPSGELFF	TGTGCCAGCAACATAAATCCTGGCCCTAGCGGGGAGCTGTTTTTT
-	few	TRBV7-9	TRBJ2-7	CASSYFGSYEQYF	TGTGCCAGCAGCTACTTTGGGTCCTACGAGCAGTACTTC
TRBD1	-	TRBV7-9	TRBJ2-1	CASSLARQGKGNEQFF	TGTGCCAGCAGCTTAGCCAGACAGGGTAAAGGCAATGAGCAGTTCTTC
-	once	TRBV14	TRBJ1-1	CASTVGGGLIAEAFF	TGTGCCAGCACCGTAGGGGGGGGGCTGATCGCTGAAGCTTTCTTT
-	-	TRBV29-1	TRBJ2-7	CSVVKWAGYEQYF	TGCAGCGTTGTTAAGTGGGCAGGGTACGAGCAGTACTTC
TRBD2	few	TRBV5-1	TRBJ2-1	CASSLALASYNEQFF	TGCGCCAGCAGCTTGGCACTAGCGTCATACAATGAGCAGTTCTTC
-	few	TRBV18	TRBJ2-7	CASSPGTGRSSYEQYF	TGTGCCAGCTCACCAGGTACGGGGCGAAGCTCCTACGAGCAGTACTTC
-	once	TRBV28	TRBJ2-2	CATLFADGTGELFF	TGTGCCACCTTGTTTGCCGATGGAACCGGGGAGCTGTTTTTT
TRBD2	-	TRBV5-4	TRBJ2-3	CASSTRLAGGSTDTQYF	TGTGCCAGCAGCACCCGACTAGCGGGGGGGAGCACAGATACGCAGTATTTT
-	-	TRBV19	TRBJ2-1	CASSILGAGYNEQFF	TGTGCCAGTAGTATCCTTGGCGCGGGGTACAATGAGCAGTTCTTC
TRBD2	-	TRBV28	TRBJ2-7	CASSLVMSVAGAYEQYF	TGTGCCAGCAGTTTAGTAATGTCGGTAGCGGGGGCCTACGAGCAGTACTTC
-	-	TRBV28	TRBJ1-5	CASSFNRRNQPQHF	TGTGCCAGCAGTTTCAACAGACGAAATCAGCCCCAGCATTTT
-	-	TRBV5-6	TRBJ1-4	CASSLVDRPDEKLFF	TGTGCCAGCAGCTTGGTAGATCGCCCGGATGAAAAACTGTTTTTT
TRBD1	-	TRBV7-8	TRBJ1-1	CASLRRTGAEAFF	TGTGCCAGCCTCAGAAGGACAGGGGCTGAAGCTTTCTTT
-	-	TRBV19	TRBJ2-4	CASSEHQGPLAKNIQYF	TGTGCCAGTAGTGAACATCAGGGGCCTCTAGCCAAAAACATTCAGTACTTC
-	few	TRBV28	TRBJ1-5	CASTSEGHQPQHF	TGTGCCAGCACTTCGGAAGGGCATCAGCCCCAGCATTTT
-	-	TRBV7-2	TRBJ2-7	CASSLGPGTPSEQYF	TGTGCCAGCAGCTTAGGCCCGGGGACCCCCTCGGAGCAGTACTTC
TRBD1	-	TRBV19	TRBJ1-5	CASSYDRESNQPQHF	TGTGCCAGTAGTTATGACAGGGAAAGCAATCAGCCCCAGCATTTT
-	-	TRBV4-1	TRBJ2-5	CASSLRTPNGTQYF	TGCGCCAGCAGCCTTAGAACACCAAACGGGACCCAGTACTTC
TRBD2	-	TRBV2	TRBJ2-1	CASRYTMAGDKNEQFF	TGTGCCAGCAGGTATACTATGGCGGGGGATAAAAATGAGCAGTTCTTC
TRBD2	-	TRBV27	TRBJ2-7	CASSPRRGTSGMYEQYF	TGTGCCAGCAGCCCTCGGAGGGGGACTAGCGGGATGTACGAGCAGTACTTC
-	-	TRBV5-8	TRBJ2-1	CASSLPGTGNEQFF	TGTGCCAGCAGCTTGCCAGGGACGGGCAATGAGCAGTTCTTC
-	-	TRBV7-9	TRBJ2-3	CASSLGTEVVTDTQYF	TGTGCCAGCAGCTTAGGAACCGAAGTCGTCACAGATACGCAGTATTTT
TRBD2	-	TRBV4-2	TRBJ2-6	CASSQGTSGPLSGANVLTF	TGTGCCAGCAGCCAGGGGACTAGCGGACCACTCTCTGGGGCCAACGTCCTGACTTTC
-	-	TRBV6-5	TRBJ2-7	CASSYSSGAYEQYF	TGTGCCAGCAGTTACTCGTCAGGGGCCTACGAGCAGTACTTC
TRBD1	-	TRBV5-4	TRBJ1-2	CASSSGQGDGYTF	TGTGCCAGCAGCTCCGGACAGGGGGATGGCTACACCTTC
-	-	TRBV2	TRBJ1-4	CASSVLTNEKLFF	TGTGCCAGCAGTGTGTTAACTAATGAAAAACTGTTTTTT
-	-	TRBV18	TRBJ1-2	CASSPLGDGYTF	TGTGCCAGCTCCCCCCTCGGCGATGGCTACACCTTC